A single sample is the source of the 20 T cell receptor beta chains below, sequenced in a study of beta chain features in type 1 diabetes. cDNA synthesis used the whole RNA isolate, giving expressed TCRB sequences. Data came from immunoSEQ multiplex PCR; TCRdb stores just in-frame clones and leaves some out. The data show about 280,000 clones, about 15% seen once. No antigen has been assigned to these receptors. Study observations and caveats: Among all four CD4+ subsets, Type 1 diabetes patients had TCRB CDR3s that were moderately but significantly shorter.

The sample comprised naive CD4+ T cells from blood. The source of these receptors is a man aged 18 to 29 with type 1 diabetes.

This clone was seen more than once but under ten times. This sequence joins TRBV4-1 and TRBJ2-6; the match to TRBD1 covers 9 bases. The V and J ends lost 3 bases and 10 bases, in that order; junction bases with no gene match: 4. Germline-derived CDR1 and CDR2 are MGHRA and YSYEKL. The CDR3 is 14 residues long. CDR3 bases: TGCGCCAGCAGCCATTTAGGGACAGGGAACGTCCTGACTTTC. This encodes CASSHLGTGNVLTF.

This clone was detected only a few times. The V gene is TRBV9, the J gene TRBJ2-5; 7 bases line up with TRBD1. Germline CDR1 and CDR2: SGDLS and YYNGEE. This CDR3 has 16 amino acids. With V trimmed by 0 bases and J by 4 bases, 9 bases remained unmatched. CDR3 coding DNA: TGTGCCAGCAGCGTAGATTCCTCCCCAGGGGGAGAGACCCAGTACTTC. It codes for CASSVDSSPGGETQYF.

This clone was counted between two and nine times. The CDR3 bases are TGCAGCGTCCGATTAGCGGACGGCTACGAGCAGTACTTC. This codes for CSVRLADGYEQYF. The rearrangement uses TRBV29-1 and TRBJ2-7; D perhaps matches TRBD2 (6 bases). The germline gives CDR1 SQVTM, CDR2 ANQGSEA. CDR3 size: 13 residues. V lost 6 bases, J lost 3 bases, and 15 bases lay in between.

This clone showed up just a few times. The V and J genes are TRBV18 and TRBJ2-7; 9 nucleotides agree with TRBD1. This CDR3 region has 13 residues. Germline CDR1 and CDR2: KGHSH and LQKENI. Losses at the gene ends were 10 bases for V and 3 bases for J; bases not matched to a gene: 7. CDR3 in DNA: TGTGCCACCGCCGGGACAGGGATCTACGAGCAGTACTTC. It codes for CATAGTGIYEQYF.

This sequence joins TRBV20-1 and TRBJ2-5; a weak D match, TRBD2 (5 bases). Germline CDR1 and CDR2: DFQATT and SNEGSKA (reference sequence). The CDR3 sequence is 11 residues long. Trimming took 7 bases from V and 5 from J, leaving 11 bases between them. The CDR3 DNA sequence: TGCAGTGGGAACCGAGGGGAGACCCAGTACTTC. It is translated as CSGNRGETQYF.

The chain is built from TRBV27 and TRBJ2-7; no clear D gene. Trimming took off 5 bases at V and 2 bases at J, with 10 bases between the two ends. Looked up from germline, CDR1 is MNHEY and CDR2 is SMNVEV (reference sequence). This CDR3 contains 13 residues. CDR3 loop: CASSPGRAYEQYF. The CDR3 DNA reads as TGTGCCAGCAGTCCCGGCCGGGCCTACGAGCAGTACTTC.

The chain uses TRBV4-1 and TRBJ2-3; possible D gene TRBD1, 6 bases. With 0 bases removed from V and 1 base from J, the gap between germline ends came to 14 bases. Germline V gives CDR1 MGHRA, CDR2 YSYEKL. This CDR3 is built from 17 residues. CDR3 sequence reads: CASSQESGAGGTDTQYF. In DNA, the CDR3 is TGCGCCAGCAGCCAAGAAAGTGGCGCAGGGGGCACAGATACGCAGTATTTT.

J is TRBJ2-1 and V is TRBV5-1; 7 nucleotides line up with TRBD1. V dropped 2 bases and J dropped 1; count of bases not matched to a gene: 3. Germline CDR1 reads SGHRS; CDR2 reads YFSETQ. The CDR3 runs to 15 residues. The CDR3 nucleotides are TGCGCCAGCAGCTTTCGACAGGGTTCCTACAATGAGCAGTTCTTC. Protein sequence: CASSFRQGSYNEQFF. The whole variable domain, remainder taken from reference TRBV5-1 and TRBJ2-1, is KAGVTQTPRYLIKTRGQQVTLSCSPISGHRSVSWYQQTPGQGLQFLFEYFSETQRNKGNFPGRFSGRQFSNSRSEMNVSTLELGDSALYLCASSFRQGSYNEQFFGPGTRLTVL.

This clone was seen a few times. The rearrangement joins TRBV7-8 to TRBJ2-5, with D unclear. Trimming left V 7 bases short and J 3 bases short, with 12 bases between. The CDR3 is 13 amino acids. Germline CDR1 is SGHVS and CDR2 is FQNEAQ. CDR3 residues: CASNYPNKETQYF. The CDR3 DNA sequence: TGTGCCAGCAACTACCCGAATAAAGAGACCCAGTACTTC.

This clone was detected a few times. This rearrangement joins TRBV7-2 to TRBJ2-1; 14 positions agree with TRBD2. Per the germline V gene, CDR1 is SGHTA and CDR2 is FQGNSA. CDR3 length equals 19 residues. The V and J ends lost 3 bases and 3 bases, in that order; junction bases with no gene match: 10. The CDR3 sequence is CASSLSGTSGGKNYNEQFF. The CDR3 DNA reads TGTGCCAGCAGCTTGTCCGGGACTAGCGGGGGTAAGAACTACAATGAGCAGTTCTTC.

The chain recombines TRBV30 with TRBJ2-1; 9 bases are a match to TRBD2. Germline lookup yields CDR1 GTSNPN and CDR2 SVGIG (reference sequence). With 0 bases clipped from V and 9 bases from J, the junction kept 15 bases outside the gene matches. CDR3 length: 17 amino acids. This chain's CDR3 is CAWSVQFLQAGGGEQFF. CDR3 DNA sequence: TGTGCCTGGAGTGTACAGTTCCTCCAAGCGGGGGGAGGTGAGCAGTTCTTC. Full variable domain (rest looked up from reference TRBV30 and TRBJ2-1): SQTIHQWPATLVQPVGSPLSLECTVEGTSNPNLYWYRQAAGRGLQLLFYSVGIGQISSEVPQNLSASRPQDRQFILSSKKLLLSDSGFYLCAWSVQFLQAGGGEQFFGPGTRLTVL.

This clone was observed a handful of times. The V gene is TRBV5-1, the J gene TRBJ2-7; 8 bases match TRBD2. Germline CDR1 is SGHRS and CDR2 is YFSETQ. CDR3 length equals 14 residues. V lost 2 bases and J lost 2; bases outside the gene matches: 3. Written as DNA, the CDR3 is TGCGCCAGCAGCTTCCGGGAGGGAACCTACGAGCAGTACTTC. Protein product: CASSFREGTYEQYF.

The rearrangement joins TRBV11-2 to TRBJ2-7; 9 positions match TRBD2. The germline gives CDR1 SGHAT, CDR2 FQNNGV. The length of the CDR3 is 15 residues. V was pared by 4 bases and J by 0 bases, with 4 bases of the junction left unmatched. CDR3 amino acids: CASSSNSGSSYEQYF. The CDR3 DNA follows: TGTGCCAGCAGCTCGAATAGCGGGAGCTCCTACGAGCAGTACTTC.

The chain uses TRBV9 and TRBJ2-1; 8 nucleotides match TRBD2. The trim removed 0 bases at V and 8 bases at J, leaving 7 bases unmatched. CDR3 length: 15 residues. CDR1 and CDR2 from the germline V gene are SGDLS and YYNGEE. CDR3 DNA sequence: TGTGCCAGCAGCGTAGCTGGGACTAGAGGGCATGAGCAGTTCTTC. Protein: CASSVAGTRGHEQFF.

This clone was picked up a small number of times. The gene calls are TRBV5-1 and TRBJ1-4, with 9 positions matching TRBD1. Per the germline V gene, CDR1 is SGHRS and CDR2 is YFSETQ. The V segment lost 4 bases and the J segment 8 bases; nucleotides outside the gene matches: 12. This CDR3 spans 16 amino acids. Here the CDR3 reads CASSNRDRASSEKLFF. The CDR3 DNA sequence: TGCGCCAGCAGCAACCGGGACAGGGCATCTTCGGAAAAACTGTTTTTT.

The CDR3 is CASSPMAGGDEQFF. DNA of the CDR3: TGTGCCAGCTCACCAATGGCAGGGGGCGATGAGCAGTTCTTC. The genes are TRBV18 and TRBJ2-1; 8 nucleotides line up with TRBD1. With 2 bases clipped from V and 8 bases from J, the junction kept 5 bases outside the gene matches. Germline V gene data show CDR1 as KGHSH and CDR2 as LQKENI. CDR3 length: 14 amino acids.

V gene TRBV28 combines with J gene TRBJ2-7; 8 nucleotides match TRBD1. V dropped 5 bases and J dropped 9; count of bases not matched to a gene: 12. Looked up from germline, CDR1 is MDHEN and CDR2 is SYDVKM. The CDR3 has 14 residues. The DNA for the CDR3 is TGTGCCAGCAGTCACCGACGGGACAGGTATGGGCAGTACTTC. This sequence encodes CASSHRRDRYGQYF.

The chain carries TRBV28 and TRBJ2-1, with D possibly matching TRBD2 (6 bases). The CDR3 has 16 residues. From germline, CDR1 is MDHEN and CDR2 SYDVKM. V lost 6 bases and J lost 0, with 15 bases in between. The CDR3 DNA sequence: TGTGCCAGCAGGTTAAGCGGGCTCAGCTCCTACAATGAGCAGTTCTTC. This sequence encodes CASRLSGLSSYNEQFF. Combining the CDR3 with reference TRBV28 and TRBJ2-1 gives the whole variable domain DVKVTQSSRYLVKRTGEKVFLECVQDMDHENMFWYRQDPGLGLRLIYFSYDVKMKEKGDIPEGYSVSREKKERFSLILESASTNQTSMYLCASRLSGLSSYNEQFFGPGTRLTVL.

This clone was counted between two and nine times. V gene TRBV28 combines with J gene TRBJ2-4, with 7 bases matching TRBD1. Germline loops: CDR1 MDHEN, CDR2 SYDVKM. There are 14 residues in the CDR3. Trimming took 6 bases from V and 0 from J; bases not matched to a gene: 2. The CDR3 DNA is TGTGCCAGCAGACAGGGGCTAGCCAAAAACATTCAGTACTTC. This translates into CASRQGLAKNIQYF.

This clone was seen more than once but under ten times. The rearrangement links TRBV5-1 to TRBJ2-5; TRBD2 matches at 8 bases. In germline, CDR1 is SGHRS, CDR2 YFSETQ. The CDR3 is 14 residues long. V was clipped by 5 bases and J by 3 bases; unmatched bases: 6. CDR3 region: CASRMGLVEETQYF. CDR3 coding DNA: TGCGCCAGCAGGATGGGACTAGTGGAAGAGACCCAGTACTTC.